These T cell receptor beta chains were read from a single sample in a study of sequential checkpoint blockade in melanoma. Repertoires were generated with immunoSEQ multiplex PCR, while TCRdb's copy carries only in-frame clones and drops some. Seen here are over 25,000 clones, 60% to 80% observed once, and the top ten hold 13%. The source material was CD8+ T cells sorted from blood (inferred from file names), sampled from a patient given nivolumab and ipilimumab in sequence. These receptor sequences come from a human donor with melanoma. The CDR3 runs from the conserved cysteine through the conserved F or W. Clone size, where shown, is once, few, many, or a class for clones that have expanded.

clone_size	j_call	v_call	cdr3_aa
-	TRBJ2-5	TRBV9	CASSAGTSGAETQYF
-	TRBJ2-7	TRBV29-1	CSVEPTGDSYEQYF
-	TRBJ1-1	TRBV5-1	CASSLAAQNTEAFF
-	TRBJ2-7	TRBV7-2	CASTSTGSNEQYF
-	TRBJ2-7	TRBV9	CASSVVDSSYEQYF
-	TRBJ2-1	TRBV7-8	CASSLGPYNEQFF
-	TRBJ2-7	TRBV7-2	CASSLWTGHPEQYF
-	TRBJ2-2	TRBV18	CASSPFYGEFRTGELFF
few	TRBJ2-7	TRBV2	CASSAAGPGDNEQYF
-	TRBJ2-7	TRBV5-8	CASSQGQESGPYEQYF
-	TRBJ2-7	TRBV5-4	CASSTDRAASYEQYF
-	TRBJ2-7	TRBV6-5	CASSPWSGTGAEQYF
few	TRBJ2-1	TRBV1	CTSSQPRTSGGAGNEQFF
once	TRBJ1-6	TRBV5-5	CASSYRDSSYNSPLHF
-	TRBJ2-1	TRBV7-9	CASSQEPAGGNEQFF
-	TRBJ2-7	TRBV7-6	CASSPRDTSYEQYF
-	TRBJ1-2	TRBV4-2	CASSPLAGGEGYTF
-	TRBJ1-6	TRBV9	CASSVSGLTPLHF
-	TRBJ1-5	TRBV7-2	CASSDQQGRAQHF
-	TRBJ1-4	TRBV18	CASSPEPAQGAHEKLFF
-	TRBJ2-5	TRBV7-6	CASSLARQAGQETQYF
-	TRBJ2-5	TRBV30	CAWSAMEGLGTQYF
once	TRBJ2-2	TRBV7-9	CASSRWRRLAGVNTGELFF
-	TRBJ2-7	TRBV5-1	CANSLDSSYEQYF
-	TRBJ1-6	TRBV11-2	CASSSMEQGWDSPLHF
-	TRBJ1-5	TRBV13	CASSVGTGNNQPQHF
-	TRBJ1-1	TRBV12-5	CASGLLGFEAFF
-	TRBJ2-1	TRBV29-1	CSVEDGTSVRNEQFF
-	TRBJ1-4	TRBV7-8	CASSLLGTPREKLFF
-	TRBJ2-1	TRBV9	CASRPGGLDEQFF
-	TRBJ2-7	TRBV7-9	CASSSPSSQTTYEQYF
-	TRBJ1-1	TRBV28	CASSFGGTEAFF
-	TRBJ1-6	TRBV5-6	CASSLWGGNSPLHF